The clone carrying this TCR beta chain was observed at least ten times. The antigen is not known. This entry belongs to a study of CD8 T cells in ankylosing spondylitis. Broader study findings: A TCR beta motif of several highly homologous variants appeared characteristic of ankylosing spondylitis blood. Disease-linked clones had a CD8+ phenotype and relatively low frequency in peripheral blood. In ankylosing spondylitis patients, matched synovial fluid reportedly showed significant enrichment of disease-linked clones. Prior work had noted some motif variants in reactive arthritis blood and synovial fluid.

The CDR3 covers 11 residues. V lost 3 bases, J lost 3 bases, and 6 bases lay in between. Per germline, CDR1 SQVTM and CDR2 ANQGSEA. Libraries of TCR beta came from quantitative 5'-RACE with molecular barcodes. TCRdb analysed the 5' RACE reads with MiXCR anew, one entry per CDR3 protein. The table has 200,000 to 250,000 distinct CDR3 sequences, about 7.3% seen once. The sample taken for sequencing was blood, either unsorted or a sorted T cell fraction (not recorded which). The chain recombines TRBV29-1 with TRBJ2-7; the D gene is possibly TRBD2 (5 bases). The source of this sequence is a male donor with ankylosing spondylitis. The CDR3 coding sequence is TGCAGCGTTGACGGGGACTACGAGCAGTACTTC. Translated, it gives CSVDGDYEQYF.